This TCR beta chain was sequenced during a study of shared clonotypes between healthy human individuals. Study observations and caveats: Richness estimates generally favored naive over memory subsets.

Every subset had its genomic DNA shared out evenly among several immunoSEQ plates. In the original processing: Junction-only sequences produced by ImmunoSEQ had no quality scores, so filtering differed. TCRdb's copy holds only in-frame clones and misses some; the assay was immunoSEQ multiplex PCR. From that table come the V and J calls and clone size; the DNA was used to work out D and trimming. The sample has hundreds of thousands of clones; around 78% are singletons. Both subsets, CD45RA+ naive and CD45RA-negative memory, were split from the CD4+ cells. A note on this clone: Its antigen remains unknown.

Material: memory CD4+ T cells sorted from blood. Sample subset: CD45RA-negative fraction. The TCR sequence derives from a woman aged 25 to 39 in good health.

The CDR3, as DNA: TGTGCCAGCTCACCGGCAGGGACGAACACTGAAGCTTTCTTT. This gives the protein CASSPAGTNTEAFF. V gene TRBV18 combines with J gene TRBJ1-1; weak D call: TRBD1 (5 bases). This CDR3 has 14 amino acids. The V and J ends lost 3 bases and 1 base respectively, with 9 bases between them. CDR1 and CDR2 (germline): KGHSH, LQKENI.